The 21 T cell receptor beta chains in this list originate from one sample, sequenced in a study of T cells in Graves' hyperthyroidism and ophthalmopathy (dated 2019 in TCRdb). Receptors were amplified or captured by multiplex PCR. The instrument given in TCRdb is Illumina HiSeq 2000. Amplification of TCR beta CDR3 regions was carried out from RNA transcripts. The first round of RT-PCR for the TCR CDR3 was performed with the HTBI primer set and the Qiagen OneStep RT-PCR kit. TCRdb trimmed public reads at Q25 via fastp, called clones via MiXCR and kept in-frame beta chains. When rows share a CDR3 protein, they turn into one entry using the most common DNA and genes. For this sample the table gives under 450,000 distinct CDR3 sequences, of which 15% to 17% were detected only once. The ten largest clones add up to 12% to 15% of the sample. Sample: blood. Receptors were obtained from a young woman with Graves' hyperthyroidism.

The rearrangement uses TRBV25-1 and TRBJ2-3, with D unclear. Trimming took 1 base from V and 5 from J, leaving 7 bases between them. Germline CDR1 is MGHDK and CDR2 is SYGVNS. There are 13 residues in the CDR3. CDR3 nucleotides: TGTGCCAGCAGTGAATCTACCGGAGATACGCAGTATTTT. Translated: CASSESTGDTQYF.

Many counts were recorded for this clonotype. The CDR3 protein is CASSLGPDHYNEQFF. The CDR3 nucleotides read TGTGCCAGCAGCTTAGGACCGGACCACTACAATGAGCAGTTCTTC. V and J are TRBV11-3 and TRBJ2-1; no clear D gene. The CDR3 has 15 residues. V dropped 1 base and J dropped 3 bases, with 10 bases sitting between them. The germline V gene encodes CDR1 SGHNT and CDR2 YENEEA.

The chain is built from TRBV20-1 and TRBJ2-7, with a possible D match to TRBD2 (6 bases). Between the trimmed V and J ends, which lost 6 bases and 3 bases, there was a span of 18 bases. CDR3 length: 14 residues. Germline V lookup: CDR1 DFQATT, CDR2 SNEGSKA (reference sequence). This CDR3 reads CSAESGTQLYEQYF. In DNA form, the CDR3 reads TGCAGTGCCGAGTCCGGGACTCAACTCTACGAGCAGTACTTC.

At least ten counts were recorded for this clonotype. This chain joins TRBV25-1 and TRBJ2-5; D may correspond to TRBD1 or TRBD2 (6 bases each). V was cut by 1 base and J by 5 bases, with 26 bases left in between. Per germline, CDR1 MGHDK and CDR2 SYGVNS. This CDR3 has 19 residues. The CDR3 DNA is TGTGCCAGCAGTGAATGGGGGTCTGAGGGACTGGGGGCTTGGGAGACCCAGTACTTC. Its translation: CASSEWGSEGLGAWETQYF.

This clonotype appeared many times. The rearrangement links TRBV12-3 or TRBV12-4 to TRBJ1-1, with 12 nucleotides matching TRBD1. The CDR3 is 16 amino acids. Unmatched junction bases numbered 8, after V lost 9 bases and J lost 0 bases. In DNA, the CDR3 is TGTGCCAGTAGGTCCGGGACAGGGGGCTTGAACACTGAAGCTTTCTTT. This gives the protein CASRSGTGGLNTEAFF.

Of note for this clonotype: This may come from a read error, since a much larger clone is one base off. V is TRBV20-1 and J is TRBJ2-7; TRBD1 matches at 9 bases. The end of the DNA aligns better with TRBJ2-1, so the J call may be wrong. This CDR3 is built from 14 residues. CDR1 and CDR2 from the germline V gene are DFQATT and SNEGSKA (reference sequence). In nucleotides, the CDR3 is TGCAGTGCTTCCCCAGGGGACAGGGACTACGAGCAGTTCTTC. Protein: CSASPGDRDYEQFF.

This clonotype was counted ten times or more. CDR3 in amino acids: CSAGQAANYGYTF. CDR3 nucleotide sequence: TGCAGTGCTGGACAGGCTGCTAACTATGGCTACACCTTC. V is TRBV20-1 and J is TRBJ1-2, with 7 bases identical to TRBD1. Germline-derived CDR1 and CDR2 are DFQATT and SNEGSKA (reference sequence). The CDR3 consists of 13 residues. Trimming removed 5 bases from V and 0 bases from J; junction bases left unmatched: 3.

A single count supports this clonotype. This chain links TRBV7-9 with TRBJ2-7; 7 bases map to TRBD1. This CDR3 contains 17 residues. Germline values: CDR1 SEHNR, CDR2 FQNEAQ (reference sequence). V was clipped by 0 bases and J by 7 bases; unmatched bases: 15. The CDR3: CASSLALTGTAVGEQYF. Here the CDR3 DNA reads TGTGCCAGCAGCTTAGCGCTAACCGGGACAGCTGTGGGGGAGCAGTACTTC.

This clonotype was picked up many times. V usage is TRBV6-1 and J usage is TRBJ2-1; TRBD2 matches 12 bases. Per germline, CDR1 MNHNS and CDR2 SASEGT. Trimming at V came to 6 bases and at J to 7 bases, leaving 10 bases not matched to a gene. The CDR3 is 16 amino acids. The CDR3 DNA reads TGTGCCAGCAGGGCTAGGACTAGCGGGAATCGTAATGAGCAGTTCTTC. Protein product: CASRARTSGNRNEQFF.

The rearrangement links TRBV20-1 to TRBJ1-5; D gene ambiguous. Germline CDR1 reads DFQATT; CDR2 reads SNEGSKA (reference sequence). The ends were cut back, 7 bases at V and 4 bases at J, with 14 bases in the middle. The CDR3 length is 13 residues. The CDR3 sequence: CSVGSSGNQPQHF. In DNA, the CDR3 is TGCAGTGTCGGGAGCTCTGGAAATCAGCCCCAGCATTTT.

This clonotype showed up just a few times. This chain joins TRBV7-9 and TRBJ1-3, with D possibly being TRBD1 (5 bases). This CDR3 contains 16 residues. V was pared by 7 bases and J by 4 bases, with 20 bases between. The germline V gene has CDR1 SEHNR and CDR2 FQNEAQ (reference sequence). CDR3 sequence (DNA): TGTGCCAGCATCAGATCCGCGGGGGTATTGGGAAACACCATATATTTT. It specifies CASIRSAGVLGNTIYF.

The chain is built from TRBV28 and TRBJ2-3; D is tentatively TRBD1 or TRBD2 (6 bases each). CDR1 is MDHEN and CDR2 is SYDVKM in the germline V gene. V was cut by 6 bases and J by 4 bases, with 17 bases left in between. This CDR3 region has 15 residues. CDR3 bases: TGTGCCAGCAGACCCTGGAGGGGGGCCTCAGATACGCAGTATTTT. The encoded protein is CASRPWRGASDTQYF.

In its sample, this clonotype was seen a few times. The chain links TRBV6-5 to TRBJ1-6, with D uncertain. V was trimmed by 0 bases and J by 9 bases, leaving 15 bases between them. The CDR3 contains 16 residues. CDR1 MNHEY and CDR2 SVGAGI come from the germline V gene. In nucleotides, the CDR3 is TGTGCCAGCAGTTACTCGCTCGCGACCGGACTTTCACCCCTCCACTTT. It yields the protein CASSYSLATGLSPLHF.

There are a few counts of this clonotype. J is TRBJ2-3 and V is TRBV9, with D perhaps matching TRBD1 or TRBD2 (5 bases each). CDR3 length: 13 residues. V was pared by 2 bases and J by 5 bases, with 9 bases between. Germline V gene data show CDR1 as SGDLS and CDR2 as YYNGEE. Here the CDR3 reads CASSVGPQDTQYF. Written as DNA, the CDR3 is TGTGCCAGCAGCGTGGGACCCCAAGATACGCAGTATTTT.

This clonotype was observed many times. The CDR3 protein is CASSLKGQGVYEQYF. In DNA, the CDR3 is TGCGCCAGCAGCCTGAAGGGACAGGGGGTCTACGAGCAGTACTTC. The chain carries TRBV5-1 and TRBJ2-7, with 11 bases matching TRBD1. This CDR3 is 15 amino acids long. The V segment lost 4 bases and the J segment 3 bases; nucleotides outside the gene matches: 6. Per the germline V gene, CDR1 is SGHRS and CDR2 is YFSETQ.

This clonotype came up a few times. The chain has TRBV27 and TRBJ2-3; D is possibly TRBD1 or TRBD2 (5 bases each). V shed 3 bases and J shed 2 bases, with 15 bases lying between them. Germline assignment: CDR1 MNHEY and CDR2 SMNVEV (reference sequence). The CDR3 length is 16 residues. The CDR3 DNA reads TGTGCCAGCAGTTTGGTACCGGGACCCCTCACAGATACGCAGTATTTT. Translated: CASSLVPGPLTDTQYF.

There are many counts of this clonotype. The V gene is TRBV28, the J gene TRBJ2-7; a possible D gene is TRBD2 (6 bases). The CDR3 length is 15 residues. Germline CDR1 is MDHEN and CDR2 is SYDVKM. Trimming shortened V by 5 bases and J by 2 bases, and 16 bases separated the two germline ends. The CDR3 region is CASSNPGTGTYEQYF. CDR3 DNA: TGTGCCAGCAGTAATCCCGGGACTGGTACCTACGAGCAGTACTTC.

The V gene is TRBV7-3, the J gene TRBJ2-1; D ambiguous. Trimming pared 5 bases from V and 6 bases from J, leaving 11 bases between. The CDR3 is 13 amino acids. Germline CDR1 SGHTA, CDR2 FQGTGA. The CDR3 DNA reads TGTGCCAGCAGCGTCCCGCCGCTCAATGAGCAGTTCTTC. Protein sequence: CASSVPPLNEQFF.

This clonotype was recorded at least ten times. V is TRBV2 and J is TRBJ1-5; maybe TRBD1 (6 bases). Between the trimmed V and J ends, which lost 1 base and 6 bases, there was a span of 7 bases. CDR3 size: 13 residues. Germline V gene sequence: CDR1 SNHLY, CDR2 FYNNEI. In DNA, the CDR3 is TGTGCCAGCAGTGAAGAAGGGGGTCAGCCCCAGCATTTT. Its protein product is CASSEEGGQPQHF.

This clonotype was recorded a few times. This chain uses TRBV11-2 with TRBJ2-3, with 8 bases aligning to TRBD1. The CDR3 totals 15 residues. V shed 5 bases, J shed 6 bases, and the junction held 10 bases outside the gene matches. Germline V gene data show CDR1 as SGHAT and CDR2 as FQNNGV. The CDR3 reads CASSPRTGIGDTQYF. The DNA of the CDR3 is TGTGCCAGCAGCCCTCGGACAGGGATCGGGGATACGCAGTATTTT. The full variable domain, its missing parts supplied by reference TRBV11-2 and TRBJ2-3, is EAGVAQSPRYKIIEKRQSVAFWCNPISGHATLYWYQQILGQGPKLLIQFQNNGVVDDSQLPKDRFSAERLKGVDSTLKIQPAKLEDSAVYLCASSPRTGIGDTQYFGPGTRLTVL.

This clonotype was counted many times. This sequence joins TRBV28 and TRBJ2-2; D remains ambiguous. The V end was cut by 8 bases, the J end by 5 bases, with 9 bases between. The CDR3 consists of 12 residues. Germline V gene sequence: CDR1 MDHEN, CDR2 SYDVKM. The CDR3 loop reads CASRAETGELFF. In nucleotides, the CDR3 is TGTGCCAGCCGGGCGGAAACCGGGGAGCTGTTTTTT.